The present T cell receptor beta chain was sequenced within a study of blood T cell repertoires in COVID-19. Study-wide context: Acute and convalescent COVID-19 samples came from the United States, Italy and Spain.

The CDR3 contains 16 residues. Germline CDR1 SGHVS, CDR2 FQNEAQ. Trimming left V 2 bases short and J 2 bases short, with 16 bases between. Two consecutive negative NP/OP PCR tests, clearance, or resolved symptoms defined Cohort 3 recovery. This clone appeared a few times. In the source study's methods: Estimated nucleated cell counts came from reference gene primer amplification. Assay used: immunoSEQ multiplex PCR; TCRdb lists only in-frame clones, some missing. V and J calls and clone size follow that table, whereas D and trimming were derived from the DNA. Among a few hundred thousand clones listed, 70% to 90% were seen once.

The sequenced sample consisted of PBMCs or T cells enriched from blood (not recorded which). This sequence was found in a young man who had recovered from COVID-19. The chain links TRBV7-8 to TRBJ2-7, with D possibly matching TRBD2 (6 bases). DNA of the CDR3: TGTGCCAGCAGCTTATTAGGTAGCGGCAGCACCTACGAGCAGTACTTC. This translates into CASSLLGSGSTYEQYF. The full variable domain, in which reference TRBV7-8 and TRBJ2-7 provide the parts outside the CDR3, is GAGVSQSPRYKVAKRGQDVALRCDPISGHVSLFWYQQALGQGPEFLTYFQNEAQLDKSGLPSDRFFAERPEGSVSTLKIQRTQQEDSAVYLCASSLLGSGSTYEQYFGPGTRLTVT.